These T cell receptor beta chains were read from a single sample in a study of blood T cell repertoires in COVID-19. Data came from immunoSEQ multiplex PCR; TCRdb stores just in-frame clones and leaves some out. This repertoire shows some 200,000 clones, 82% found once; its top ten account for about 10%. Sequences were obtained from PBMCs or T cells enriched from blood (not recorded which). These receptors originate from a man aged 35-49 years who had recovered from COVID-19. CDR3s include the opening cysteine and the closing phenylalanine or tryptophan. The D gene is left open where the match is weak. Where a row states a size, it is once, few, many or the class of an expanded clone; other rows omit it.

cdr3_nt cdr3_aa cdr3_length j_call v_call clone_size d_call
TGTGCCAGCGGACCGACAGGGTTTTCCACCTACGAGCAGTACTTC CASGPTGFSTYEQYF 15 TRBJ2-7 TRBV21-1 NA NA
TGCGCAAGCGGAGGTTCGAACACTGAAGCTTTCTTT CASGGSNTEAFF 12 TRBJ1-1 TRBV7-8 NA NA
TGTGCCAGCAGCCGGGACAGTACGAGCTCTGGGGCCAACGTCCTGACTTTC CASSRDSTSSGANVLTF 17 TRBJ2-6 TRBV3-1/TRBV3-2 few TRBD1
TGTGCCAGTAGTATTGGAAAGGGAGGGCACTATGGCTACACCTTC CASSIGKGGHYGYTF 15 TRBJ1-2 TRBV19 NA NA
TGTGCCAGCAGCTTAGTTGAGTCTAACTATGGCTACACCTTC CASSLVESNYGYTF 14 TRBJ1-2 TRBV7-2 NA NA
TGTGCCAGCAGTGAACAGACAGGGAAAGAGACCCAGTACTTC CASSEQTGKETQYF 14 TRBJ2-5 TRBV25-1 NA TRBD1
TGTGCCAGCACTACGGCGGGGAGGTATGGTTTCTTT CASTTAGRYGFF 12 TRBJ1-1 TRBV12-3/TRBV12-4 NA NA
TGTGCCAGCAGCTCTTATAGCGGGACCGGGGAGCTGTTTTTT CASSSYSGTGELFF 14 TRBJ2-2 TRBV7-2 NA TRBD2
TGTGCCAGTAGCCCCCGGACAGGGCAGCAGACCCAGTACTTC CASSPRTGQQTQYF 14 TRBJ2-5 TRBV19 NA TRBD1
TGCGCCAGCAGCCCGGTTCCCGGACAGGGGGGTACTGAAGCTTTCTTT CASSPVPGQGGTEAFF 16 TRBJ1-1 TRBV5-1 NA TRBD1
TGTGCCAGCAGCTTGCAGACTAGCCGCCACGCCTACGAGCAGTACTTC CASSLQTSRHAYEQYF 16 TRBJ2-7 TRBV7-9 once TRBD2
TGTGCCAGCAGTTACGGACAGCCGGGGTCACCCCTCCACTTT CASSYGQPGSPLHF 14 TRBJ1-6 TRBV6-5 NA NA
TGTGCCAGCAGTACCCGAATATTAGCGGAGAGGACTGGGGCCAACGTCCTGACTTTC CASSTRILAERTGANVLTF 19 TRBJ2-6 TRBV2 NA NA
TGTGCCAGCAGTTTATCCCCTAACGGGTATAGCACAGATACGCAGTATTTT CASSLSPNGYSTDTQYF 17 TRBJ2-3 TRBV28 NA NA
TGCGCCAGCAGCTTCGGGGACAGGACTAATGAAAAACTGTTTTTT CASSFGDRTNEKLFF 15 TRBJ1-4 TRBV5-1 NA TRBD1
TGTGCCAGTAGTATTCGAGACACAAACACTGAAGCTTTCTTT CASSIRDTNTEAFF 14 TRBJ1-1 TRBV19 few NA
TGCGCCAGCAGCTTGGCTAAAGAGACCCAGTACTTC CASSLAKETQYF 12 TRBJ2-5 TRBV5-1 NA NA
TGTGCCAGTAGTATAGACGGACTCTATGGCTACACCTTC CASSIDGLYGYTF 13 TRBJ1-2 TRBV19 NA NA
TGTGCCAGCAGCTTCAGCGGGAGAACTAACAATGAGCAGTTCTTC CASSFSGRTNNEQFF 15 TRBJ2-1 TRBV11-2 NA TRBD2
TGCGCCAGCAGTGAGCTGAGGGATCAGCCCCAGCATTTT CASSELRDQPQHF 13 TRBJ1-5 TRBV10-1 once NA
TGCGCCAGCAGCCAAGATGATGGGGTCCTAGCGGGAGAAACAGATACGCAGTATTTT CASSQDDGVLAGETDTQYF 19 TRBJ2-3 TRBV4-1 NA TRBD2
TGTGCCAGCAGAAGCGTTTCTGTCCTCCGTGAGCAGTTCTTC CASRSVSVLREQFF 14 TRBJ2-1 TRBV21-1 few NA
TGTGCCAGCAGCCACCAGACAGGGGTCGAGCAGTACTTC CASSHQTGVEQYF 13 TRBJ2-7 TRBV3-1/TRBV3-2 NA TRBD1
TGTGCCAGCAGCACTACCAGGGACCGAGGGGGTTCACCCCTCCACTTT CASSTTRDRGGSPLHF 16 TRBJ1-6 TRBV27 NA NA
TGTGCCAGCAGCACCCGACAGGCGGTGCCCACACACACAGATACGCAGTATTTT CASSTRQAVPTHTDTQYF 18 TRBJ2-3 TRBV7-6 NA NA
TGCAGCGACGTGGAGGGGCCCTACAATGAGCAGTTCTTC CSDVEGPYNEQFF 13 TRBJ2-1 TRBV29-1 NA NA
TGTGCCAGCAGCTTAGCGAGAGCGGGAGGCGGGGAGCTGTTTTTT CASSLARAGGGELFF 15 TRBJ2-2 TRBV7-2 NA TRBD2
TGTGCCAGCACCCCCGGAGCGTTCTCCTACGAGCAGTACTTC CASTPGAFSYEQYF 14 TRBJ2-7 TRBV9 few NA
TGTGCCAGCAGCTACGGACAGAACTACGAGCAGTACTTC CASSYGQNYEQYF 13 TRBJ2-7 TRBV5-5 few NA
TGTGCCAGCAGCTTATTCGGTAGCGGGTTAGACAATGAGCAGTTCTTC CASSLFGSGLDNEQFF 16 TRBJ2-1 TRBV7-3 few TRBD2
TGTGCCAGCAGCCATGCGTTAACCCCACCCGGGGACAGGGAGAATCAGCCCCAGCATTTT CASSHALTPPGDRENQPQHF 20 TRBJ1-5 TRBV3-1/TRBV3-2 NA TRBD1
TGTGCCAGCTCAAGACAGGGGCAAATGGGCAATCAGCCCCAGCATTTT CASSRQGQMGNQPQHF 16 TRBJ1-5 TRBV18 NA TRBD1
TGTGCCAGCAGCGCGCGACAGGGGTATGGCGATGAGCAGTTCTTC CASSARQGYGDEQFF 15 TRBJ2-1 TRBV5-6 NA TRBD1
TGTGCCAGCATTGCGGACAGCTCCTACGAGCAGTACTTC CASIADSSYEQYF 13 TRBJ2-7 TRBV28 once NA
TGTGCCAGCAGCGTAGGTTCTCCTAGCGGGAGCGACGAGCAGTACTTC CASSVGSPSGSDEQYF 16 TRBJ2-7 TRBV9 NA TRBD2
TGTGCCAGCAGTCGAGAGAGCTCCTACAATGAGCAGTTCTTC CASSRESSYNEQFF 14 TRBJ2-1 TRBV6-5 NA NA
TGTGCCACCAGTGATCACCGGGTACAGGGGAATCAGCCCCAGCATTTT CATSDHRVQGNQPQHF 16 TRBJ1-5 TRBV24-1 NA TRBD1
TGTGCCAGCAGCCCTACAGGGGCGCGTACCGGGGAGCTGTTTTTT CASSPTGARTGELFF 15 TRBJ2-2 TRBV9 NA TRBD1
TGTGCCAGCAGCGTAGTTGGTCTAGCGGGCTCCTACAATGAGCAGTTCTTC CASSVVGLAGSYNEQFF 17 TRBJ2-1 TRBV9 NA TRBD2
TGTGCCAGCAGCTTAATGGGGGCCCAGGGGACCCCTGAAGCTTTCTTT CASSLMGAQGTPEAFF 16 TRBJ1-1 TRBV7-2 NA NA
TGTGCCAGCAGTTCGGTGGAGGGGTATCAGCCCCAGCATTTT CASSSVEGYQPQHF 14 TRBJ1-5 TRBV6-5 NA NA
TGTGCCAGCAGCAATTCGACAGGGCTAAACACCGGGGAGCTGTTTTTT CASSNSTGLNTGELFF 16 TRBJ2-2 TRBV21-1 NA NA
TGTGCCAGCAGCTCGGGGGTCCCTGATGGTTACACTGAAGCTTTCTTT CASSSGVPDGYTEAFF 16 TRBJ1-1 TRBV7-9 NA NA
TGTGCCAGCAGCTTAAATCCGGGGGTAAACTATGGCTACACCTTC CASSLNPGVNYGYTF 15 TRBJ1-2 TRBV7-8 NA NA
TGTGCCAGCACCGTAACACCCGCCTTAGAGACCCAGTACTTC CASTVTPALETQYF 14 TRBJ2-5 TRBV7-2 NA NA
TGCGCCAGCAGGAGAACAGCCAAAGGGGCCTACGAGCAGTACTTC CASRRTAKGAYEQYF 15 TRBJ2-7 TRBV4-3 few NA
TGTGCCAGCAGCCCCCGAGGGACAGGGGGCGCGGCGGGCAATCAGCCCCAGCATTTT CASSPRGTGGAAGNQPQHF 19 TRBJ1-5 TRBV7-6 NA TRBD1
TGCAGCGGTCTCAGGGAAGACGGTGGTGGCTACACCTTC CSGLREDGGGYTF 13 TRBJ1-2 TRBV29-1 once NA